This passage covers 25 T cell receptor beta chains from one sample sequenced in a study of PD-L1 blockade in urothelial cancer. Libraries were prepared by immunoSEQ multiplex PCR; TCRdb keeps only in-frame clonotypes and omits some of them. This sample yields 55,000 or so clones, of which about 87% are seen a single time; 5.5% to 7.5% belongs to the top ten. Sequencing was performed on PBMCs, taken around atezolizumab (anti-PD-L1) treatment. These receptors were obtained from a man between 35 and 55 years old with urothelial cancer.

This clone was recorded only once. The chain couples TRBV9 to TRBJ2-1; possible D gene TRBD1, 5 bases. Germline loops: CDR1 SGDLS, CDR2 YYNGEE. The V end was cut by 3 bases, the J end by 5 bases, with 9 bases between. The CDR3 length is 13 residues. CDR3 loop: CASSGQSHNEQFF. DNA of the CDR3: TGTGCCAGCAGCGGACAGTCCCACAATGAGCAGTTCTTC.

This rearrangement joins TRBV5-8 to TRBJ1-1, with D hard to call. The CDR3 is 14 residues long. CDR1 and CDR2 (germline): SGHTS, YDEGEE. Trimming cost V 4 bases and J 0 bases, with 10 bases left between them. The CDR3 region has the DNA TGTGCCAGCAGCATAGGCCAGGTGAACACTGAAGCTTTCTTT. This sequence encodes CASSIGQVNTEAFF.

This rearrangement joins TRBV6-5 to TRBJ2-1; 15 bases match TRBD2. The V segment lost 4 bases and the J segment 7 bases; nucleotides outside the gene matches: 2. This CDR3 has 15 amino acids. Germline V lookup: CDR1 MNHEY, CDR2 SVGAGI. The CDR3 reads CASSLGTSGRNEQFF. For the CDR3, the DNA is TGTGCCAGCAGTTTGGGGACTAGCGGGAGGAATGAGCAGTTCTTC.

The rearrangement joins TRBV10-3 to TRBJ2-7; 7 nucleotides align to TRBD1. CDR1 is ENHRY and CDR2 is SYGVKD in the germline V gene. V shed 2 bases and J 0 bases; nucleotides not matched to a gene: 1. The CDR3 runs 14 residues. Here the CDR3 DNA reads TGTGCCATCAGTGAGAGGGACAGCTCCTACGAGCAGTACTTC. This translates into CAISERDSSYEQYF.

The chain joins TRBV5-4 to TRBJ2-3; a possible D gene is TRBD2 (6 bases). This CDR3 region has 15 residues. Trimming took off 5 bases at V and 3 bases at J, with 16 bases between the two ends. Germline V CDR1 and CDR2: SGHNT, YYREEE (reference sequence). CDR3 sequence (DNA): TGTGCCAGCAGTCGGGACTTTACCCCTACAGATACGCAGTATTTT. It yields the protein CASSRDFTPTDTQYF.

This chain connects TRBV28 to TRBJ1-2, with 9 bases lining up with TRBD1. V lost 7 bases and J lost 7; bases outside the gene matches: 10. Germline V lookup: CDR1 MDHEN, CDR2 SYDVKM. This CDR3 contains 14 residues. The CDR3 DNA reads TGTGCCAGCACCGGGGACAGGGAAATCGGTGGCTACACCTTC. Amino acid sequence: CASTGDREIGGYTF.

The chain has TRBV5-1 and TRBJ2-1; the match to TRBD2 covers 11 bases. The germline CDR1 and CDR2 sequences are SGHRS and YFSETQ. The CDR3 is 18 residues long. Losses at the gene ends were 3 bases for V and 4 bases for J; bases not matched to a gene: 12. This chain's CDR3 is CASSSSTSGTAYYNEQFF. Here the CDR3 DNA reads TGCGCCAGCAGCTCCTCGACTAGCGGGACCGCTTATTACAATGAGCAGTTCTTC. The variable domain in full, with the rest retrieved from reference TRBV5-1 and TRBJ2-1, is KAGVTQTPRYLIKTRGQQVTLSCSPISGHRSVSWYQQTPGQGLQFLFEYFSETQRNKGNFPGRFSGRQFSNSRSEMNVSTLELGDSALYLCASSSSTSGTAYYNEQFFGPGTRLTVL.

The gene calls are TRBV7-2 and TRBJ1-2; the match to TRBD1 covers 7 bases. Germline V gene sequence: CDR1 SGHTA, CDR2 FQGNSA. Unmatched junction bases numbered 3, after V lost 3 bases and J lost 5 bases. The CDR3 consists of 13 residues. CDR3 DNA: TGTGCCAGCAGCTTGGGACAGATATATGGCTACACCTTC. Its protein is CASSLGQIYGYTF.

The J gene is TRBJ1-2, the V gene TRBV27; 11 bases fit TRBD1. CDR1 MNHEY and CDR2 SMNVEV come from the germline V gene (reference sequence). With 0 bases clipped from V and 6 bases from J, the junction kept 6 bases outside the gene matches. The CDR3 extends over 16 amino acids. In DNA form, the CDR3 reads TGTGCCAGCAGTTTATCCTGGACAGGGGGCGAGGATGGCTACACCTTC. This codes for CASSLSWTGGEDGYTF.

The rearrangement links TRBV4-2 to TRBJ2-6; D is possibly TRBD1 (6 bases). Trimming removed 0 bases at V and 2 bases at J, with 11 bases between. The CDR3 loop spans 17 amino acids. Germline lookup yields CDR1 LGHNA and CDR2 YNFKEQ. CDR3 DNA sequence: TGTGCCAGCAGCCAAGAGCAGGGGATCACTGGGGCCAACGTCCTGACTTTC. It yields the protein CASSQEQGITGANVLTF.

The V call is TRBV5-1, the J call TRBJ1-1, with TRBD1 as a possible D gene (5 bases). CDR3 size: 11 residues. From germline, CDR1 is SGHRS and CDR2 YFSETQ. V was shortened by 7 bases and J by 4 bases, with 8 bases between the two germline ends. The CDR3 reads CASLGGTEAFF. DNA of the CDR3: TGCGCCAGCTTGGGGGGCACTGAAGCTTTCTTT.

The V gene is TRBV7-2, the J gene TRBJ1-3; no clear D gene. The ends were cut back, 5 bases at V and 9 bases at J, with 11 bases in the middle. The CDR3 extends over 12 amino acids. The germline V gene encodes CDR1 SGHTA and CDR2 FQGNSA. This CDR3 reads CASSPQRGTIYF. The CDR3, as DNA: TGTGCCAGCAGCCCTCAACGGGGCACCATATATTTT.

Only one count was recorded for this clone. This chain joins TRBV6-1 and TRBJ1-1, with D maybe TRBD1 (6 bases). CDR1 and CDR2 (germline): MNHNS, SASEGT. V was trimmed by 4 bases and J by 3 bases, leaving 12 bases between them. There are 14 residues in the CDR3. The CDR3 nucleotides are TGTGCCAGCAGTGTACAGGGCGCGGACACTGAAGCTTTCTTT. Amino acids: CASSVQGADTEAFF.

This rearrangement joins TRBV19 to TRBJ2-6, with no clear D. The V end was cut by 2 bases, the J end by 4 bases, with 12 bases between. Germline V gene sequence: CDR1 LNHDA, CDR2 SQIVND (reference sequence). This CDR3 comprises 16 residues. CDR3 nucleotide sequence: TGTGCCAGTAGTATATCGATGCAGGCCGGGGCCAACGTCCTGACTTTC. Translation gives CASSISMQAGANVLTF.

The CDR3 DNA reads as TGTGCCAGTAGTCCCTCGGGGCAGCCCCAGCATTTT. It encodes CASSPSGQPQHF. The chain combines TRBV19 with TRBJ1-5; D remains unclear. Germline CDR1 LNHDA, CDR2 SQIVND (reference sequence). The CDR3 is 12 amino acids. V gave up 5 bases and J gave up 7 bases, with 9 bases separating them.

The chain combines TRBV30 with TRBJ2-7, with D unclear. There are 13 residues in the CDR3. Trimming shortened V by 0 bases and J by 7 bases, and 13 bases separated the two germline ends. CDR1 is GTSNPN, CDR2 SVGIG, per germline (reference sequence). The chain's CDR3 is CAWSVQAQGEQYF. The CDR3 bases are TGTGCCTGGAGTGTTCAGGCACAAGGAGAGCAGTACTTC.

The CDR3 bases are TGTGCCAGCAGTTACTTTTCCCCAGCAGGGCAAGAGACCCAGTACTTC. Translated, it gives CASSYFSPAGQETQYF. The chain has TRBV6-5 and TRBJ2-5; D may be TRBD1 (5 bases). The CDR3 totals 16 residues. Germline lookup yields CDR1 MNHEY and CDR2 SVGAGI. Trimming took off 1 base at V and 2 bases at J, with 14 bases between the two ends.

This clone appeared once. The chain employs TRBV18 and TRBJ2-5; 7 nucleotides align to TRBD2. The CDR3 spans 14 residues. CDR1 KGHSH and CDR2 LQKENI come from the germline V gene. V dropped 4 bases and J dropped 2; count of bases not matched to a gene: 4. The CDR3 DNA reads TGTGCCAGCTCACAGTCTAGCGGACAAGAGACCCAGTACTTC. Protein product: CASSQSSGQETQYF.

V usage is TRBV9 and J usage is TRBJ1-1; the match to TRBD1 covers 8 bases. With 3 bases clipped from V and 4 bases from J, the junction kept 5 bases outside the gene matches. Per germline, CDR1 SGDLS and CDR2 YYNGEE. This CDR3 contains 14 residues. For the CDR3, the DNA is TGTGCCAGCAGCGCAGGGGGCAAGAGCACTGAAGCTTTCTTT. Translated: CASSAGGKSTEAFF.

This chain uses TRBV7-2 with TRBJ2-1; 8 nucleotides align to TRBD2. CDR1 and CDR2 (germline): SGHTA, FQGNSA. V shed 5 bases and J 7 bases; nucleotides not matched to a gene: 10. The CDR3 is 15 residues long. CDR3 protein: CASSLASGSQNEQFF. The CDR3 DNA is TGTGCCAGCAGCCTTGCCAGCGGGAGTCAGAATGAGCAGTTCTTC.

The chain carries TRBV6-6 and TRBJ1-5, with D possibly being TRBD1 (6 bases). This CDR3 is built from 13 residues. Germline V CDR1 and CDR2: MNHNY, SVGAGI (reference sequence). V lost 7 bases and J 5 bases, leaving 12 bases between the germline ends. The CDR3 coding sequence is TGTGCCAGCACCCGTCAGGGGTATCAGCCCCAGCATTTT. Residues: CASTRQGYQPQHF.

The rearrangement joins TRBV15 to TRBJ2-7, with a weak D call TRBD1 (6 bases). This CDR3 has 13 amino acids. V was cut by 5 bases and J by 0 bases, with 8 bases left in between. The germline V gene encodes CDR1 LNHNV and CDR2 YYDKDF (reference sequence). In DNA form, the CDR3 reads TGTGCCACCAGCCAGGGGTCCTCCTACGAGCAGTACTTC. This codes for CATSQGSSYEQYF. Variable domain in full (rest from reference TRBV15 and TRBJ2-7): DAMVIQNPRYQVTQFGKPVTLSCSQTLNHNVMYWYQQKSSQAPKLLFHYYDKDFNNEADTPDNFQSRRPNTSFCFLDIRSPGLGDTAMYLCATSQGSSYEQYFGPGTRLTVT.

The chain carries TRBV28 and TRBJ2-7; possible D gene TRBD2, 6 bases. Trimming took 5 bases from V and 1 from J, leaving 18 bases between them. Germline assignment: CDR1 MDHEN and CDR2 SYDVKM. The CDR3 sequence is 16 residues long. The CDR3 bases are TGTGCCAGCAGTGACCCAGGAGGGGTACGGTCCTACGAGCAGTACTTC. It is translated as CASSDPGGVRSYEQYF. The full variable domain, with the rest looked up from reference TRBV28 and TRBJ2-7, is DVKVTQSSRYLVKRTGEKVFLECVQDMDHENMFWYRQDPGLGLRLIYFSYDVKMKEKGDIPEGYSVSREKKERFSLILESASTNQTSMYLCASSDPGGVRSYEQYFGPGTRLTVT.

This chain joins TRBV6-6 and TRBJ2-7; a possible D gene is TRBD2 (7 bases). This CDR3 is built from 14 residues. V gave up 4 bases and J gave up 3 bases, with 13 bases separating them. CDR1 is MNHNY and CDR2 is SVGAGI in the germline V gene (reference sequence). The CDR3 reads CASSWAGAVYEQYF. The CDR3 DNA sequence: TGTGCCAGCAGTTGGGCGGGGGCCGTCTACGAGCAGTACTTC.

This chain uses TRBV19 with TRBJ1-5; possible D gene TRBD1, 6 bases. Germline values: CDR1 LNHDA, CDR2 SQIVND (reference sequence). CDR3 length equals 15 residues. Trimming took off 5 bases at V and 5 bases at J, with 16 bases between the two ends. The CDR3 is CASSPGQFGDQPQHF. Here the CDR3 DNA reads TGTGCCAGTAGTCCCGGACAGTTCGGGGATCAGCCCCAGCATTTT.